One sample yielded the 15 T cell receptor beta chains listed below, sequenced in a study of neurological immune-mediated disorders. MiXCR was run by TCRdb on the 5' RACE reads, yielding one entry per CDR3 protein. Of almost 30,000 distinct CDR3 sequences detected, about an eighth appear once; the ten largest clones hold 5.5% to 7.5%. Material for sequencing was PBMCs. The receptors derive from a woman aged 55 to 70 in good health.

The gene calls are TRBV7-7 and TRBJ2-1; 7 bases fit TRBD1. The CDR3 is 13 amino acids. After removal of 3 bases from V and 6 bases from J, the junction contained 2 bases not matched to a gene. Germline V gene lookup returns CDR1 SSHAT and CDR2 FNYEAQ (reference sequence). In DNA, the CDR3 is TGTGCCAGCAGCTTGGGACAGTTCAATGAGCAGTTCTTC. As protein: CASSLGQFNEQFF.

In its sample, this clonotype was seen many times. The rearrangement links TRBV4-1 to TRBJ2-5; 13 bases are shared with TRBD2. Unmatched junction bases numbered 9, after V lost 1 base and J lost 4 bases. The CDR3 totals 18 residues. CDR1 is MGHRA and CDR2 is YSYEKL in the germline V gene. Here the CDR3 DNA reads TGCGCCAGCAGCCAAGGGGCGACTAGCGGGGGGTCGGGAGAGACCCAGTACTTC. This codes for CASSQGATSGGSGETQYF.

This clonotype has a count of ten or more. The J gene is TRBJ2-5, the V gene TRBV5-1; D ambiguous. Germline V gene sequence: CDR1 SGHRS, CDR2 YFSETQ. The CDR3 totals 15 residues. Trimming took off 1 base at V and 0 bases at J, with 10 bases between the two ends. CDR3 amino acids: CASSLKGSDQETQYF. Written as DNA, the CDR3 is TGCGCCAGCAGCTTGAAAGGCTCCGACCAAGAGACCCAGTACTTC.

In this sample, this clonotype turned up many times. The CDR3 loop reads CSAPQGGWAGAETQYF. CDR3 DNA: TGCAGTGCTCCCCAAGGGGGGTGGGCGGGGGCCGAGACCCAGTACTTC. The chain links TRBV20-1 to TRBJ2-5, with D tentatively TRBD2 (7 bases). V shed 5 bases and J shed 5 bases, with 24 bases lying between them. Germline CDR1 is DFQATT and CDR2 is SNEGSKA (reference sequence). There are 16 residues in the CDR3.

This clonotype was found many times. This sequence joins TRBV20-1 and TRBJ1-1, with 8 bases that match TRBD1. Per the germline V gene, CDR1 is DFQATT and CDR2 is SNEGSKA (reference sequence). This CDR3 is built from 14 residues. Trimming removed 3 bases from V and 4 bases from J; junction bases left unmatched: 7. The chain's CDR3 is CSARLRTGITEAFF. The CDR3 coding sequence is TGCAGTGCTAGGCTAAGGACAGGGATCACTGAAGCTTTCTTT.

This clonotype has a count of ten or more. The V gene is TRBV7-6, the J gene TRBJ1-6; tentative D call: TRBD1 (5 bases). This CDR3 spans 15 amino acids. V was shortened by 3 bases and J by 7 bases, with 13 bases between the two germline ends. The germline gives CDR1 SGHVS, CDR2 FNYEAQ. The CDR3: CASSFTMEGNSPLHF. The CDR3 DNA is TGTGCCAGCAGCTTTACGATGGAGGGGAATTCACCCCTCCACTTT.

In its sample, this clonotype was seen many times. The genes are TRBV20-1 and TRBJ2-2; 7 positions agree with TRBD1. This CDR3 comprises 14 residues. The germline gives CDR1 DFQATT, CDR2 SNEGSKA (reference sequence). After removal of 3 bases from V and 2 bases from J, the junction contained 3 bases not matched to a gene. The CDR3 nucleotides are TGCAGTGCTAGTGACAGGGACAACACCGGGGAGCTGTTTTTT. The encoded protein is CSASDRDNTGELFF.

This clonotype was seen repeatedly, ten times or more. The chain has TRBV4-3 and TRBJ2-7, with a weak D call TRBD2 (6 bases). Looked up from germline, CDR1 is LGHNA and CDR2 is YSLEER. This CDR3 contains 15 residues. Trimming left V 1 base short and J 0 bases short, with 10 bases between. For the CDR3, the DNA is TGCGCCAGCAGCCAAGCCAACGGGGGCTCCTACGAGCAGTACTTC. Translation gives CASSQANGGSYEQYF.

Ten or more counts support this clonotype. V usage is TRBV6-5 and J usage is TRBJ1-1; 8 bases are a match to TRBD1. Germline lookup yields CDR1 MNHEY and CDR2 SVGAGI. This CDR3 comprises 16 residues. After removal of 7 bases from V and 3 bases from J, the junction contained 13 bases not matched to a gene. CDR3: CASIGGSGGLHTEAFF. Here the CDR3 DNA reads TGTGCCAGCATCGGGGGATCAGGGGGCTTGCACACTGAAGCTTTCTTT.

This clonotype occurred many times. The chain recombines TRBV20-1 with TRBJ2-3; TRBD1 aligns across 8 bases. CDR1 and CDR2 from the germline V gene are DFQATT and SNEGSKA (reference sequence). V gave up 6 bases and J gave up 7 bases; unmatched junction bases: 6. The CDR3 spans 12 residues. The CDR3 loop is CSAGQEGYTQYF. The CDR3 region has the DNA TGCAGTGCGGGACAGGAGGGTTATACGCAGTATTTT.

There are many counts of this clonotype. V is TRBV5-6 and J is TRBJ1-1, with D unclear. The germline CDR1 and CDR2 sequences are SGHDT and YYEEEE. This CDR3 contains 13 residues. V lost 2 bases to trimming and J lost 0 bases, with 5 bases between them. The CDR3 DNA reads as TGTGCCAGCAGCTTAACAGTGAACACTGAAGCTTTCTTT. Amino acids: CASSLTVNTEAFF.

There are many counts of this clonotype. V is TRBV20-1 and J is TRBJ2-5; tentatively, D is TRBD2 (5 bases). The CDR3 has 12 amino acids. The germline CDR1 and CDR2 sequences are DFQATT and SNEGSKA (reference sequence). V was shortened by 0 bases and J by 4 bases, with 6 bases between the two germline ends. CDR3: CSARERVETQYF. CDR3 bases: TGCAGTGCTAGAGAGAGGGTAGAGACCCAGTACTTC.

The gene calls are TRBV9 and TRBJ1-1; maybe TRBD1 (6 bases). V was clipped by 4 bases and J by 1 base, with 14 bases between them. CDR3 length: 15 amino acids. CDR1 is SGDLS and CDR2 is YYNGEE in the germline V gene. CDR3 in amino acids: CASSPLGGGNTEAFF. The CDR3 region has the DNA TGTGCCAGCAGCCCCCTCGGGGGCGGGAACACTGAAGCTTTCTTT.

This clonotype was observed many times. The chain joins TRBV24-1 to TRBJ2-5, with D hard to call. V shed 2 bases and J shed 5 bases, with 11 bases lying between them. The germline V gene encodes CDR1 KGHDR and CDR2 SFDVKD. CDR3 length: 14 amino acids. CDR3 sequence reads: CATSDSRRPETQYF. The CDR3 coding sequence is TGTGCCACCAGTGATTCCAGACGTCCGGAGACCCAGTACTTC.

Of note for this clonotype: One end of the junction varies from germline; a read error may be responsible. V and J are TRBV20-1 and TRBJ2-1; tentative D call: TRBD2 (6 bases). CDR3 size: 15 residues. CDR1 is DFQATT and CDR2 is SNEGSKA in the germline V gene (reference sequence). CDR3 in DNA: TGCAGTGCTGGAGAAAGGGGACTGGCGTTTAATGAGCAGTTCTTC. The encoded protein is CSAGERGLAFNEQFF.